The clone carrying this T cell receptor beta chain was seen repeatedly, ten times or more. Its specificity is not known. The read falls 3 residues short of the CDR3 end, and the missing part is taken from the germline J gene. Here immunoSEQ multiplex PCR was the method, and the copy in TCRdb shows in-frame clones only, minus some. This sample comprises roughly 55,000 clones, none seen once only. The sample is drawn from a study of T cell clonality in common variable immunodeficiency. Study-level findings and limits: Fewer TCRbeta clones were shared among CVID subjects than controls.

Blood samples were heparinized, about 5 to 8 ml per donor. Germline-derived CDR1 and CDR2 are ENHRY and SYGVKD. The CDR3 sequence is 13 residues long. V lost 10 bases, J lost 1 base, and 13 bases lay in between. This chain joins TRBV10-3 and TRBJ1-1, with D unresolved. Source material: peripheral blood mononuclear cells. This sequence originates from a person between 18 and 75 years old in good health. CDR3 loop: CATIRSSNTEAFF. The sequenced CDR3 bases are TGTGCCACCATTCGGTCCTCGAACACTGAA.